This TCR beta chain is from a study of graft-versus-host responses after intestinal transplantation. About the research overall: After anti-thymocyte globulin induction, recipients took tacrolimus and steroids for two to three years.

TCRdb keeps only in-frame clones here, not all; method: immunoSEQ multiplex PCR. Here the sample spans around 120,000 clones, over 85% being singletons. Of note for this clone: The antigen is undetermined.

The CDR3 consists of 13 residues. Germline lookup yields CDR1 LNHDA and CDR2 SQIVND (reference sequence). V trimming: 4 bases; J trimming: 9 bases; junction bases outside the gene matches: 4. The chain employs TRBV19 and TRBJ2-1, with 9 nucleotides matching TRBD2. This TCR came from a human donor who received an intestinal transplant. Sample: unstimulated CD4+ T cells sorted from spleen or lymph node cells, taken before intestinal transplant. CDR3 DNA sequence: TGTGCCAGTAGTAGTAGCGGGAGCGCTGAGCAGTTCTTC. This codes for CASSSSGSAEQFF.